A single sample is the source of the 3 T cell receptor beta chains below, sequenced in a study of post-analysis software for immune sequencing data. Notes on the study in general: Included in a set of about five TRBV segments more frequent in patients than controls were TRBV5-6, TRBV5-1 and TRBV20-1.

Their antigens remain unidentified. TCR beta cDNA libraries had unique molecular identifiers. One entry per CDR3 protein results from TCRdb running MiXCR on the PCR reads. The sample includes about 540,000 distinct CDR3 sequences, approximately 31% seen only once; the top ten take 5% to 6%. Sequencing used blood. Source of these receptors: a girl aged 2 to 17 with multiple sclerosis.

The gene calls are TRBV4-1 and TRBJ1-1; a weak D match, TRBD1 (6 bases). The CDR3 sequence is 16 residues long. Trimming left V 3 bases short and J 4 bases short, with 18 bases between. In germline, CDR1 is MGHRA, CDR2 YSYEKL. Here the CDR3 DNA reads TGCGCCAGCAGCCAGAGCCCGGGCCAAGGGGGCACTGAAGCTTTCTTT. Translation gives CASSQSPGQGGTEAFF.

This clonotype was observed many times. The chain employs TRBV20-1 and TRBJ2-7, with no clear D. The V gene lost 0 bases and the J gene lost 0 bases, with 12 bases spanning the gap. This CDR3 has 15 amino acids. The germline V gene encodes CDR1 DFQATT and CDR2 SNEGSKA (reference sequence). CDR3 in DNA: TGCAGTGCTAGAGAGTGGGGAAGGGTCTCCTACGAGCAGTACTTC. Translated: CSAREWGRVSYEQYF.

The rearrangement links TRBV7-9 to TRBJ1-1; D is undetermined. The CDR3 totals 13 residues. The germline V gene encodes CDR1 SEHNR and CDR2 FQNEAQ (reference sequence). The ends were cut back, 2 bases at V and 1 base at J, with 5 bases in the middle. The CDR3 sequence is CASSLKQNTEAFF. CDR3 bases: TGTGCCAGCAGCTTAAAACAGAACACTGAAGCTTTCTTT.